This TCR beta chain was captured by sequencing in a study of T-cell reconstitution after alpha-beta-depleted transplantation in children. Overall study results and limits: Two months or so post-transplant, alpha-beta T cells reportedly derived from several hundred expanded graft clones.

Germline loops: CDR1 SGHRS, CDR2 YFSETQ. V lost 3 bases, J lost 3 bases, and 8 bases stayed unmatched. CDR3 length: 16 amino acids. A library of TCRbeta sequences, prepared with unique molecular identifiers, was generated. TCRdb passed the PCR reads through MiXCR, listing each CDR3 protein once. The table includes roughly 110,000 distinct CDR3 sequences, around a tenth detected once. In this sample, this clonotype turned up many times. Its antigen is not identified. The material was PBMCs, obtained before TCRalphabeta/CD19-depleted stem cell transplant. The chain employs TRBV5-1 and TRBJ2-1; 8 bases match TRBD2. The receptor was isolated from a boy aged 2 to 10 with acute lymphoblastic leukemia, due to receive a stem cell transplant. Here the CDR3 DNA reads TGCGCCAGCAGCTCCCTGGGTAGCGGGATCTACAATGAGCAGTTCTTC. It translates to CASSSLGSGIYNEQFF.